This T cell receptor (beta chain) is from a study of T cells in localized non-small cell lung cancer. Study results and limitations: Overall survival was longer when the density of T cells in the blood was higher. Detection in adjacent lung was observed for a median about 56 of the top 100 tumor clones. Sequencing, confined to only one tumor region, leaves heterogeneity possible. The study found T cell clonality highest in uninvolved adjacent lung, above tumor.

Notes on this clone: Its antigen is unidentified.

Data came from immunoSEQ multiplex PCR; TCRdb stores just in-frame clones and leaves some out. This table has 3,000 to 3,500 clones, approximately 49% appearing once. The V and J ends lost 6 bases and 6 bases, in that order; junction bases with no gene match: 7. This CDR3 region has 13 residues. Per germline, CDR1 KGHSH and CDR2 LQKENI. The clonotype was recovered from a woman between 18 and 49 years old with stage I lung adenocarcinoma. Material: lymph node tissue, obtained before any cancer treatment. V and J are TRBV18 and TRBJ2-7, with 8 nucleotides matching TRBD2. Written as DNA, the CDR3 is TGTGCCAGCTCGATAGCGGGAAGCGGCGAGCAGTACTTC. Translating gives CASSIAGSGEQYF.